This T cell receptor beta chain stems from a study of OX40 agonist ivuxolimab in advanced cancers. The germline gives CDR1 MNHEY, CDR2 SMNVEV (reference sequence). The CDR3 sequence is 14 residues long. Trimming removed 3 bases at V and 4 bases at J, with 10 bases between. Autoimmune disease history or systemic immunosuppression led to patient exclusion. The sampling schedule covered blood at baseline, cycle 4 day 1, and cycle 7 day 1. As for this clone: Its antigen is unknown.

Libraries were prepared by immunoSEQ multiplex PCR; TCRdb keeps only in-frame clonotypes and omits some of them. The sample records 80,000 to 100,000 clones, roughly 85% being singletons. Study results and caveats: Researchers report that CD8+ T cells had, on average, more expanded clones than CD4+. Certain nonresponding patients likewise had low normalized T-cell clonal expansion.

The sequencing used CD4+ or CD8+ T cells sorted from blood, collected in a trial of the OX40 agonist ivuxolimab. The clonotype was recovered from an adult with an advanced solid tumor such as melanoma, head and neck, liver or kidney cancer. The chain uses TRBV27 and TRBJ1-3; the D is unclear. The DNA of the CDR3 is TGTGCCAGCAGTTTCATGGGGTCAGGAAACACCATATATTTT. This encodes CASSFMGSGNTIYF.